This TCR beta chain originates from a study of cytomegalovirus exposure and HLA in healthy donors. Study background: Within the Caucasian-associated ancestry cluster were approximately 77% of the roughly 400 genotyped donors.

Regarding this clone: Its antigen is currently unknown.

PCR involved 60 Vbeta and 13 Jbeta primers. The repertoire was sequenced with immunoSEQ multiplex PCR; TCRdb's copy has only in-frame clones and lacks some. Counted here are 35,000 to 45,000 clones, roughly half occurring once; the ten biggest clones make up around an eighth. Study observations and caveats: Earlier results showed most TCR beta V segments being productive about 87% or about 30% of the time.

V lost 8 bases to trimming and J lost 1 base, with 11 bases between them. The germline gives CDR1 SGHTA, CDR2 FQGNSA. CDR3 length: 13 amino acids. J is TRBJ1-2 and V is TRBV7-2; D is unresolved. The specimen was PBMCs. This clonotype was sampled from a human donor in good health. The CDR3 spells CASAPGFNYGYTF. The CDR3 DNA reads as TGTGCCAGCGCGCCAGGTTTTAACTATGGCTACACCTTC. The full variable domain, its missing parts supplied by reference TRBV7-2 and TRBJ1-2, is GAGVSQSPSNKVTEKGKDVELRCDPISGHTALYWYRQSLGQGLEFLIYFQGNSAPDKSGLPSDRFSAERTGGSVSTLTIQRTQQEDSAVYLCASAPGFNYGYTFGSGTRLTVV.